A selection of T cell receptor beta chains follows, all from one sample in a study of blood T cell repertoires in COVID-19. Repertoires were generated with immunoSEQ multiplex PCR, while TCRdb's copy carries only in-frame clones and drops some. Of approximately 210,000 clones detected, 84% appear once; the ten largest clones hold 4.5% to 5.5%. Material for sequencing was peripheral blood. These receptors originate from a woman in her 70s with active or convalescent COVID-19. Each CDR3 is given with its conserved first and last residue. The order of the fields is J gene, D gene, V gene, clone size, CDR3 DNA, CDR3 protein. The D gene is left open where the match is weak. Size values are once, few and many counts, or a class for expanded clones, and some rows have none.

>TRBJ1-2|TRBD1|TRBV7-9|-
TGTGCCAGCAGCTTACTTCCCGGGACAGACATCTATGGCTACACCTTC
CASSLLPGTDIYGYTF
>TRBJ2-4|-|TRBV28|-
TGTGCCAGCAGTTTATCCCCAGGGGAAAACATTCAGTACTTC
CASSLSPGENIQYF
>TRBJ1-2|-|TRBV9|-
TGTGCCAGCAGCGTAGGGGCGGGTATGGGAAACTATGGCTACACCTTC
CASSVGAGMGNYGYTF
>TRBJ1-1|TRBD1|TRBV19|-
TGTGCCAGTAGTATGACAGGGGAAGTGGGCACTGAAGCTTTCTTT
CASSMTGEVGTEAFF
>TRBJ2-2|-|TRBV29-1|once
TGCAGCGTTGACAGGGGATCGAACACCGGGGAGCTGTTTTTT
CSVDRGSNTGELFF
>TRBJ2-3|TRBD1|TRBV15|-
TGTGCCACCAGCAGAACAGGGGTGGGGGATACGCAGTATTTT
CATSRTGVGDTQYF
>TRBJ1-5|-|TRBV5-1|-
TGCGCCAGCAGCCCATCGCAGGATCAGCCCCAGCATTTT
CASSPSQDQPQHF
>TRBJ2-7|TRBD2|TRBV19|-
TGTGCCAGTAGCCTTGGTAGCGGGAGCCCCTACGAGCAGTACTTC
CASSLGSGSPYEQYF
>TRBJ1-4|-|TRBV20-1|-
TGCAGTGCTAGTAAGGGGGCAACTAATGAAAAACTGTTTTTT
CSASKGATNEKLFF
>TRBJ2-2|-|TRBV19|-
TGTGCCAGTAGCCAGACAGGCAGGGGCAGTAGCACCGGGGAGCTGTTTTTT
CASSQTGRGSSTGELFF
>TRBJ2-1|TRBD2|TRBV3-1/TRBV3-2|once
TGTGCCAGCAGCCAAAAGGGACTAGCGGCATTCTTC
CASSQKGLAAFF
>TRBJ1-5|-|TRBV19|-
TGTGCCAGTAGTTACAGGGTTGGGCAGCCCCAGCATTTT
CASSYRVGQPQHF
>TRBJ1-1|-|TRBV6-5|-
TGTGCCAGCAGCAAAGCCAGGGACACTGAAGCTTTCTTT
CASSKARDTEAFF
>TRBJ2-7|TRBD2|TRBV11-1|-
TGTGCCAGCAGCTTAGCGACTAGCGGGGGCAACGAGCAGTACTTC
CASSLATSGGNEQYF
>TRBJ2-1|-|TRBV6-5|-
TGTGCCAGCAGTACCCCCGGAGGCCACAATGAGCAGTTCTTC
CASSTPGGHNEQFF
>TRBJ1-4|TRBD1|TRBV5-4|-
TGTGCCAGCAGCGTAAACAGGGGGCGTGAAAAACTGTTTTTT
CASSVNRGREKLFF
>TRBJ2-1|TRBD1|TRBV4-1|-
TGCGCCAGCAGCCAACCTCGGGCAGGGGGCAAAAATGAGCAGTTCTTC
CASSQPRAGGKNEQFF
>TRBJ2-1|TRBD2|TRBV4-1|once
TGCGCCAGCAGCCAAGGGGGCCTAGCGGACTACAATGAGCAGTTCTTC
CASSQGGLADYNEQFF
>TRBJ2-7|TRBD2|TRBV10-2|-
TGCGCCAGTTCACTAGCGGGAGGGCCCTACGAGCAGTACTTC
CASSLAGGPYEQYF
>TRBJ2-3|TRBD1|TRBV6-1|-
TGTGCCAGCAGGGAAGAGGGACAGACGCAGTATTTT
CASREEGQTQYF
>TRBJ2-1|TRBD2|TRBV3-1/TRBV3-2|-
TGTGCCAGCAGCCAAGAACGGGGGGGCCTCTCCTACAATGAGCAGTTCTTC
CASSQERGGLSYNEQFF
>TRBJ1-5|-|TRBV7-3|-
TGTGCCAGCAGCTTACGTCCGGGACAGCCCCAGCATTTT
CASSLRPGQPQHF
>TRBJ1-1|-|TRBV4-1|-
TGCGCCAGCAGCCATCTCCAGGGACTCAACACTGAAGCTTTCTTT
CASSHLQGLNTEAFF
>TRBJ2-1|-|TRBV7-8|-
TGTGCCAGCAGCTTGCAGTTTGATGAGCAGTTCTTC
CASSLQFDEQFF
>TRBJ1-4|-|TRBV29-1|-
TGCAGCTTCCAGGGCCCCAATGAAAAACTGTTTTTT
CSFQGPNEKLFF
>TRBJ1-1|-|TRBV3-1/TRBV3-2|-
TGTGCCAGCAGCCAGAGACAGATATTGAACACTGAAGCTTTCTTT
CASSQRQILNTEAFF
>TRBJ2-1|-|TRBV19|once
TGTGCCAGTAGTCTCCGACAGTCCTACAATGAGCAGTTCTTC
CASSLRQSYNEQFF
>TRBJ2-3|TRBD2|TRBV7-3|-
TGTGCCAGCAGCTGGGAGGGACTTGGGGATACGCAGTATTTT
CASSWEGLGDTQYF
>TRBJ2-7|TRBD2|TRBV10-3|-
TGTGCCATCAAGGACGGGACTAGCGGCCCCTACGAGCAGTACTTC
CAIKDGTSGPYEQYF
>TRBJ1-1|-|TRBV5-1|-
TGCGCCAGCAGCAGCAGAGAGACGGGGAACACTGAAGCTTTCTTT
CASSSRETGNTEAFF
>TRBJ2-5|-|TRBV7-9|-
TGTGCCAGCAGCTTTATAGAGACCCAGTACTTC
CASSFIETQYF
>TRBJ2-7|TRBD1|TRBV27|-
TGTGCCAGCAGTGGAAGCACAGGGGGCCTGAACGAGCAGTACTTC
CASSGSTGGLNEQYF
>TRBJ2-7|TRBD2|TRBV9|few
TGTGCCAGCAGCGGAAAAATCGGACTAGCGGGAGGTCCCCGAAACGTGAAAGTCGACGAGCAGTACTTC
CASSGKIGLAGGPRNVKVDEQYF
>TRBJ2-7|TRBD2|TRBV2|few
TGTGCCAGCAGTGTCACTAGCGGGAGTCGAGAGCAGTACTTC
CASSVTSGSREQYF
>TRBJ1-1|TRBD1|TRBV19|-
TGTGCCACTTCCCGGACAGGGGCCGAAGCTTTCTTT
CATSRTGAEAFF
>TRBJ2-7|TRBD2|TRBV7-2|-
TGTGCCAGCAGGCCGGCGGGGGGCTACGAGCAGTACTTC
CASRPAGGYEQYF
>TRBJ1-1|TRBD1|TRBV28|-
TGTGCCAGTAGTCCCCGAGGACAGGGGAATACTGAAGCTTTCTTT
CASSPRGQGNTEAFF
>TRBJ2-2|TRBD1|TRBV29-1|-
TGCAGCGTAGGGACAGGGACCGGGGAGCTGTTTTTT
CSVGTGTGELFF
>TRBJ1-2|-|TRBV29-1|once
TGCAGCGTCCCATTCATCGATGGAAGGAAAGGGACTCCTCCTAAACGGGGCTACACCTTC
CSVPFIDGRKGTPPKRGYTF
>TRBJ2-6|-|TRBV15|-
TGTGCCACCAGCAGCCCCGAAATCAGGGCTAACTCTGGGGCCAACGTCCTGACTTTC
CATSSPEIRANSGANVLTF
>TRBJ2-7|-|TRBV15|-
TGTGCCACCAGCATCTGGGGGCAGGGCCTGAGGTACGAGCAGTACTTC
CATSIWGQGLRYEQYF
>TRBJ2-3|TRBD2|TRBV4-2|-
TGTGCCAGCAGCCCTGCTAGCGGTTACACAGATACGCAGTATTTT
CASSPASGYTDTQYF
>TRBJ2-5|-|TRBV19|-
TGTGCCAGTAGTATAGGACGGGGGTTCCAAGAGACCCAGTACTTC
CASSIGRGFQETQYF
>TRBJ1-1|-|TRBV29-1|-
TGCAGCGGGGCCGGGACACTGAACACTGAAGCTTTCTTT
CSGAGTLNTEAFF
>TRBJ1-1|TRBD1|TRBV28|-
TGTGCCATCCACAGGGGACCTGTTGAAGCTTTCTTT
CAIHRGPVEAFF
>TRBJ2-4|-|TRBV21-1|-
TGTGCCAGCAGCAAAGTAACGGCGAGGGCCAAAAACATTCAGTACTTC
CASSKVTARAKNIQYF
>TRBJ2-3|TRBD2|TRBV5-4|-
TGTGCCAGCAGCTCCCCGGGACTAGCGGGAGTTACAGATACGCAGTATTTT
CASSSPGLAGVTDTQYF
>TRBJ2-7|TRBD1|TRBV15|-
TGTGCCACCAGCAGAGATCAGGGGGTAACTAGAGAGCAGTACTTC
CATSRDQGVTREQYF
>TRBJ2-1|-|TRBV4-2|-
TGTGCCAGCAGCCAAGATATGGGCCACAATGAGCAGTTCTTC
CASSQDMGHNEQFF
>TRBJ2-7|-|TRBV2|-
TGTGCCAGTTGTGCAGGCTACGAGCAGTACTTC
CASCAGYEQYF
>TRBJ2-3|-|TRBV19|-
TGTGCCAGTACCAACGGGGGCACAGATACGCAGTATTTT
CASTNGGTDTQYF